This is a list of T cell receptor beta chains from one sample in a study of CD8 T cells in ankylosing spondylitis. TCRdb reanalysed the 5' RACE reads using MiXCR and keeps one entry per CDR3 protein. Altogether roughly 230,000 distinct CDR3 sequences are present, 7.5% to 9.5% being singletons, with the ten largest covering around 4.4%. Sequenced input: blood, either unsorted or a sorted T cell fraction (not recorded which). These receptor sequences come from a female donor with ankylosing spondylitis or in good health (not recorded which). Each CDR3 is given without its conserved first and last residue.

TRBV9	ASSGATSGYNEQF
TRBV29-1	SESTVGDGYT
TRBV7-9	ASREFTDTQY
TRBV5-1	ASSLEFGLDTGELF
TRBV3-1	ASNGQGARDTEAF
TRBV20-1	SARVGDGQY
TRBV7-2	ASSLVANTEAF
TRBV20-1	SARGSNQPQH
TRBV6-2/TRBV6-3	ASSTRLEVITDTQY
TRBV6-2/TRBV6-3	ASRDGYGEQF
TRBV10-2	ASRGGSANTEAF
TRBV29-1	SVVGQGQETQY
TRBV20-1	SAPPPGGKNIQY
TRBV7-9	ASSFRDIGNGYT
TRBV5-4	ASSLLAGIPNEQF
TRBV7-2	ASSLGLAGGAYEQY
TRBV18	ASSPPGTGDDQETQY
TRBV4-3	ASSRGPQAGELF
TRBV7-2	ASSLGDRASYEQY
TRBV27	ASSFSGTESTDTQY
TRBV27	ASTYGGGEDTGELF
TRBV29-1	SIGGGSSTDTQY
TRBV19	ASQYGYSTDTQY
TRBV20-1	SATLQGGNQPQH
TRBV10-3	AITSTQTGADTQY
TRBV18	ASSSYRVGTGELF
TRBV12-3/TRBV12-4	ASSPPRQGAHGYT
TRBV7-2	ASSLGWRGSYNEQF
TRBV7-2	ASSSGRWGDSPLH
TRBV7-9	ASSNRGLVANYNEQF
TRBV7-2	ASSSGQGRDTQY
TRBV5-1	ASSYRPGGYEQY
TRBV7-4	ASSLSSTTNEKLF
TRBV5-1	ASSLSGRSGANVLT
TRBV5-6	ASSFPQAGSYEQY
TRBV7-2	ASSLSGQGVAYGYT
TRBV5-1	ASGRLFSTDTQY
TRBV20-1	SADSGQGTHEQY
TRBV30	AWNLLIRNTIY
TRBV6-1	ASSSRRKGGTQY
TRBV5-6	ASSITDTQY
TRBV7-9	ARGGDRGNEQF
TRBV5-6	ASSFHPDTQY
TRBV30	AWSFGLAGDEQF
TRBV28	ASNPPRTSYNEQF
TRBV18	ASSPITSAVGTEAF
TRBV5-6	ASSLAMYQETQY
TRBV20-1	SASGIAVLRYGYT
TRBV6-5	ASNPSGNTEAF
TRBV20-1	NARSGAPSSYNEQF
TRBV7-9	ASSSRTAYDGYT
TRBV20-1	SASAPSRSYT
TRBV11-2	ASSLETAKF
TRBV29-1	SVDRQLNEQF
TRBV28	ASSTFKLNRGRWEQF